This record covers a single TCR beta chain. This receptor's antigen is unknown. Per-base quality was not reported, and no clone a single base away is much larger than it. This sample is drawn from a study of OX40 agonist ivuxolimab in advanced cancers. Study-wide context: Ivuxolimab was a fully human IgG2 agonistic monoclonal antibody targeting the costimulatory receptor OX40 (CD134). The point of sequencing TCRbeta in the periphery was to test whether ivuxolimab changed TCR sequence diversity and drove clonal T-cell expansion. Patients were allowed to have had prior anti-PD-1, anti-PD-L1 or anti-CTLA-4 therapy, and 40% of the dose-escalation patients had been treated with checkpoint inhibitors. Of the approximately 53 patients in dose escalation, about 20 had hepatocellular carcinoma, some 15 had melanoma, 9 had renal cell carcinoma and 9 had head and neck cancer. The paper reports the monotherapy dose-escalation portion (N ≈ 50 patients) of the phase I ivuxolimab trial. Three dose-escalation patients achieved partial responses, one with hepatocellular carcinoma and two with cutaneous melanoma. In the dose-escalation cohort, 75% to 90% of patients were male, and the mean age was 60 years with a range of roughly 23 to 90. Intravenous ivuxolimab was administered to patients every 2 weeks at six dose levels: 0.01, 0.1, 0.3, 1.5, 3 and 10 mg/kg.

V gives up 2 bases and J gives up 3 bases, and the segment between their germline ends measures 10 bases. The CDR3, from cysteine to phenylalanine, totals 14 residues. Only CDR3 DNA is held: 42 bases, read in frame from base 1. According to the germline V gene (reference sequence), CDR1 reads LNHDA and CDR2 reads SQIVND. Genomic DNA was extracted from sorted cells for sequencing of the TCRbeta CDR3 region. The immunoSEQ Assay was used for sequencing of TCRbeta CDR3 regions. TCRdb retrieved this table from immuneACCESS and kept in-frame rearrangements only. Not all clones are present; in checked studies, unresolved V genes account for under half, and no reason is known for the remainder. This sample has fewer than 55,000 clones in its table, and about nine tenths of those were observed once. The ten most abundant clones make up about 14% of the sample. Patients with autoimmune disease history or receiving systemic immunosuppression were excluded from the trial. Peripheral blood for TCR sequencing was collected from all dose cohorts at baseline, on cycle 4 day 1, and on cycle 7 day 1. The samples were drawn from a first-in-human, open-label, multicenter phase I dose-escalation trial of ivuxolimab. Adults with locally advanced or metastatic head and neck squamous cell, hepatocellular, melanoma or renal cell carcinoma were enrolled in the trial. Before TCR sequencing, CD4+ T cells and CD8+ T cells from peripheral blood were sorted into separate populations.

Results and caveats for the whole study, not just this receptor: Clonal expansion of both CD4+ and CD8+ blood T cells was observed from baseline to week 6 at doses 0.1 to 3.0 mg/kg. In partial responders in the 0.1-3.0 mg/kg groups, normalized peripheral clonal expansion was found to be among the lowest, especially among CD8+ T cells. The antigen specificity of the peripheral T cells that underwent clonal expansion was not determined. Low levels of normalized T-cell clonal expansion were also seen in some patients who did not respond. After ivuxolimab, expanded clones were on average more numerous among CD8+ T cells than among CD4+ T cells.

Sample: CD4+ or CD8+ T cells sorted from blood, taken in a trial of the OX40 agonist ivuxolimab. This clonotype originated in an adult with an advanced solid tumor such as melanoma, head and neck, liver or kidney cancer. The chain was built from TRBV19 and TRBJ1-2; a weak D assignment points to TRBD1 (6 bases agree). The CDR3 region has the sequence CASSISGADYGYTF. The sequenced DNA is TGTGCCAGTAGTATATCGGGGGCGGACTATGGCTACACCTTC. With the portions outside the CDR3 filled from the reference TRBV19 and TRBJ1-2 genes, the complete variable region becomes DGGITQSPKYLFRKEGQNVTLSCEQNLNHDAMYWYRQDPGQGLRLIYYSQIVNDFQKGDIAEGYSVSREKKESFPLTVTSAQKNPTAFYLCASSISGADYGYTFGSGTRLTVV.